The source of this TCR beta chain is a study of T-cell reconstitution after alpha-beta-depleted transplantation in children. Preparation of the TCRbeta library involved a method that used unique molecular identifiers. TCRdb ran MiXCR on the PCR reads and lists one entry per CDR3 protein. The profile shows around 240,000 distinct CDR3 sequences, more than 7.5% of them singletons. At least ten counts were recorded for this clonotype. J was trimmed by 8 bases and V by 1 base; bases with no gene match: 6. The CDR3 is 16 amino acids. Germline lookup yields CDR1 SGHVS and CDR2 FNYEAQ. The source is a human donor who donated a stem cell graft to a child with SCID. This material consisted of PBMCs from the stem cell graft donor, taken from the stem cell graft. This chain connects TRBV7-6 to TRBJ2-1, with 12 bases matching TRBD1. The CDR3 DNA sequence: TGTGCCAGCAGCTTAGGGGGGACAGGGGGCGGAGATGAGCAGTTCTTC. Its protein is CASSLGGTGGGDEQFF.